This T cell receptor (beta chain) came from a study of blood T cell repertoires in COVID-19. The CDR3 runs 15 residues. CDR1 SGHTA and CDR2 FQGTGA come from the germline V gene. V lost 2 bases, J lost 2 bases, and 11 bases lay in between. Authors' methods: Scientists estimated how many nucleated cells there were by amplifying reference gene primers. Sequencing used immunoSEQ multiplex PCR; TCRdb keeps in-frame clones, though not all of them. That table supplies the V and J calls and clone size; D and trimming were determined from the DNA. This table has 250,000 to 350,000 clones, approximately 85% appearing once.

The sequenced sample was peripheral blood. V gene TRBV7-3 combines with J gene TRBJ2-3, with a possible D match to TRBD1 (6 bases). The clonotype comes from a human donor with COVID-19, enrolled during active disease. The donor label of this sample is uncertain. CDR3 in amino acids: CASSLGRGDTDTQYF. As DNA, the CDR3 is TGTGCCAGCAGCTTAGGCAGGGGAGACACAGATACGCAGTATTTT.